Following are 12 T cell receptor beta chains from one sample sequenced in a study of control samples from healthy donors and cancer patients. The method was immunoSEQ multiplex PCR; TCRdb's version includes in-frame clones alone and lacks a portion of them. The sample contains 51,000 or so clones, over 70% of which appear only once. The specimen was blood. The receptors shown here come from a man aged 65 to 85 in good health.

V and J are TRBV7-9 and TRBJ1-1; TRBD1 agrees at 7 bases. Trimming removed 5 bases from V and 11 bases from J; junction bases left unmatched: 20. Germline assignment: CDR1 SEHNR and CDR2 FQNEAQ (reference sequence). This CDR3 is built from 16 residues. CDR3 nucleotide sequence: TGTGCCAGCAGCCCCTCCGGGACAGTAAGGAGTTTGGAGGCTTTCTTT. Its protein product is CASSPSGTVRSLEAFF.

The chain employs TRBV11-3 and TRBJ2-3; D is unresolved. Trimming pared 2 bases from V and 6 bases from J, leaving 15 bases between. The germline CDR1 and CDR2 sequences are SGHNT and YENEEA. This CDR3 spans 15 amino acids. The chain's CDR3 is CASSLSLSLMDTQYF. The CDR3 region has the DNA TGTGCCAGCAGCTTATCTCTGAGCTTAATGGATACGCAGTATTTT.

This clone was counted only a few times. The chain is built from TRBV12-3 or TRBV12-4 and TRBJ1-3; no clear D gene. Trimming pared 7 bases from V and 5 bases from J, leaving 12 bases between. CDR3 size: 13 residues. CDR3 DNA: TGTGCCAGCACCCACGCGGATCGAAACACCATATATTTT. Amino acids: CASTHADRNTIYF.

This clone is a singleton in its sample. The DNA of the CDR3 is TGTGCCAGCAGAAGAGACAAAACTTATAGCAATCAGCCCCAGCATTTT. Protein: CASRRDKTYSNQPQHF. The chain has TRBV2 and TRBJ1-5; unclear D gene. The CDR3 extends over 16 amino acids. V was shortened by 6 bases and J by 0 bases, with 15 bases between the two germline ends. The germline gives CDR1 SNHLY, CDR2 FYNNEI.

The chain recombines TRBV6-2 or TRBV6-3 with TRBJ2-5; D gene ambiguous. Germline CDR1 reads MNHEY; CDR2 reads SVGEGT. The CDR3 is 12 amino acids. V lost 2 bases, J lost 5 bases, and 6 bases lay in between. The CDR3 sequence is CASSYPRETQYF. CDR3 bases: TGTGCCAGCAGTTACCCGCGGGAGACCCAGTACTTC.

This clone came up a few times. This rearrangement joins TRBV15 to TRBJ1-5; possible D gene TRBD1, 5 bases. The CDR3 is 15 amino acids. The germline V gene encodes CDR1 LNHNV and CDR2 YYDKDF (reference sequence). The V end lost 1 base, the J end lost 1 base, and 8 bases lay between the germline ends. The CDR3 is CATSRGPGSNQPQHF. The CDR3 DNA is TGTGCCACCAGCAGAGGGCCAGGGAGCAATCAGCCCCAGCATTTT.

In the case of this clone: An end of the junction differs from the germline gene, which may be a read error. CDR3 region: CASSSGSTETQYF. CDR3 DNA: TGTGCTAGCAGCTCGGGATCAACGGAGACCCAGTACTTC. The rearrangement uses TRBV7-7 and TRBJ2-5, with D possibly matching TRBD2 (5 bases). The CDR3 has 13 amino acids. The germline CDR1 and CDR2 sequences are SSHAT and FNYEAQ (reference sequence).

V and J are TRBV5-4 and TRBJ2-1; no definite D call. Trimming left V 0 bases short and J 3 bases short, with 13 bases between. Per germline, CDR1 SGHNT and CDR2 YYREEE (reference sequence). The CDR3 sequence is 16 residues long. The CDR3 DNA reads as TGTGCCAGCAGCTTGGTCGTCGCAGTAGGCTACAATGAGCAGTTCTTC. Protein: CASSLVVAVGYNEQFF. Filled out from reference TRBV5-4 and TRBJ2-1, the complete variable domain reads ETGVTQSPTHLIKTRGQQVTLRCSSQSGHNTVSWYQQALGQGPQFIFQYYREEENGRGNFPPRFSGLQFPNYSSELNVNALELDDSALYLCASSLVVAVGYNEQFFGPGTRLTVL.

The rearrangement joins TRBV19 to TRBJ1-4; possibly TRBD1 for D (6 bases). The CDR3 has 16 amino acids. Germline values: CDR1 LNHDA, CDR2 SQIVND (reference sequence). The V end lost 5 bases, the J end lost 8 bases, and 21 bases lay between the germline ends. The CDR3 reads CASSSPRGAPREKLFF. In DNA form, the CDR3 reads TGTGCCAGTAGTTCCCCACGGGGGGCGCCGAGAGAAAAACTGTTTTTT. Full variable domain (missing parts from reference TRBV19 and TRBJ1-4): DGGITQSPKYLFRKEGQNVTLSCEQNLNHDAMYWYRQDPGQGLRLIYYSQIVNDFQKGDIAEGYSVSREKKESFPLTVTSAQKNPTAFYLCASSSPRGAPREKLFFGSGTQLSVL.

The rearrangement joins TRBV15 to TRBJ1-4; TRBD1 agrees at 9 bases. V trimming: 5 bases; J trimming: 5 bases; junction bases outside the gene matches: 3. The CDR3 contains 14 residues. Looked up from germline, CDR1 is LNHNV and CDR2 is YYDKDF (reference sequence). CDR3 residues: CATSYRGLNEKLFF. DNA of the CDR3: TGTGCCACCAGCTACAGGGGGCTCAATGAAAAACTGTTTTTT. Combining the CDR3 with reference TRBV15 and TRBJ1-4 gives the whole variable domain DAMVIQNPRYQVTQFGKPVTLSCSQTLNHNVMYWYQQKSSQAPKLLFHYYDKDFNNEADTPDNFQSRRPNTSFCFLDIRSPGLGDTAMYLCATSYRGLNEKLFFGSGTQLSVL.

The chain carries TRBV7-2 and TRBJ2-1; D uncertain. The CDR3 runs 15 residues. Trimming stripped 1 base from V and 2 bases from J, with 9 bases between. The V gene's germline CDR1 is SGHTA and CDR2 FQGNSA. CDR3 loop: CASSLERAPYNEQFF. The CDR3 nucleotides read TGTGCCAGCAGCTTAGAGAGAGCACCCTACAATGAGCAGTTCTTC.

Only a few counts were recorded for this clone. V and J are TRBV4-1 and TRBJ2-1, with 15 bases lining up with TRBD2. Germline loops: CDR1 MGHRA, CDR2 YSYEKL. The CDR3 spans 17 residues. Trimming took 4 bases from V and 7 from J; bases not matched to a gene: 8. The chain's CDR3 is CASSPGLAGGPGNEQFF. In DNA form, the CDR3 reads TGCGCCAGCAGCCCTGGACTAGCGGGGGGGCCGGGGAATGAGCAGTTCTTC.